This is a list of T cell receptor beta chains from one sample in a study of spatial heterogeneity in lung cancer. TCRdb itself ran the 5' RACE reads through MiXCR, one entry per CDR3 protein. The repertoire consists of about 52,000 distinct CDR3 sequences, with roughly 7.4% occurring once and the leading ten covering around 38%. The material was PBMCs, obtained at follow-up. The receptor set was obtained from a female donor with early-stage non-small cell lung cancer. Each CDR3 is given with its conserved first and last residue.

v_call cdr3_aa
TRBV20-1 CSARGGGASYGYTF
TRBV18 CASSPDRVEAFF
TRBV20-1 CSAPKGDNEQFF
TRBV12-3/TRBV12-4 CASSLATGYGYTF
TRBV2 CASIPDSYNEQFF
TRBV29-1 CSVGGGTYTDTQYF
TRBV12-3/TRBV12-4 CASSPDGAIYGYTF
TRBV10-3 CAISGTGRDGYTF
TRBV29-1 CSVEDRVQDTQYF
TRBV5-1 CASREGAEDGGYTF
TRBV7-2 CASSFGTSGTYEQYF
TRBV27 CASSPSYRTDTQYF
TRBV29-1 CSVVSGGSERFF
TRBV27 CASSLSWVSGANVLTF
TRBV19 CASRAPGQGAVGYTF
TRBV5-1 CASSLRDGRAYEQYF
TRBV7-9 CASSLKWNTEAFF
TRBV5-6 CASSPLRKGTNTDTQYF
TRBV28 CASSPSLGPDTQYF
TRBV12-3/TRBV12-4 CASNQGVDTGELFF
TRBV7-2 CASSLSLGPGRSGANVLTF
TRBV7-6 CASSHRDRLEAFF
TRBV18 CASSPMTGPQHGYTF
TRBV7-2 CASSLVWSDYGYTF
TRBV19 CATSGMDNEQYF
TRBV20-1 CSARRMNTEAFF
TRBV3-1 CASSLRQGASGANVLTF
TRBV12-3/TRBV12-4 CASSHRGRGGEAFF
TRBV6-5 CASRTSIDYRANNYGYTF
TRBV30 CACTPGGDRYEQYF
TRBV19 CATNPRAAGELFF
TRBV28 CASSFGTGRITGELFF
TRBV14 CASSLYDSGGADTQYF
TRBV27 CASRLTSGAYNEQFF
TRBV10-2 CASSESGRGETQYF
TRBV27 CASSQQGQLNYGYTF
TRBV7-8 CASSLALGGLTEAFF
TRBV3-1 CASSPHSGEQETQYF
TRBV12-3/TRBV12-4 CASWREGYGYTF
TRBV6-5 CASSLPGTGTYEQYF
TRBV20-1 CSPMGLAGPQSGSNEQFF